Presented here are 28 T cell receptor beta chains from one specimen sequenced in a study of OX40 agonist ivuxolimab in advanced cancers. Data came from immunoSEQ multiplex PCR; TCRdb stores just in-frame clones and leaves some out. This table holds some 66,000 clones, around 73% found once. The material was CD4+ or CD8+ T cells sorted from blood, obtained in a trial of the OX40 agonist ivuxolimab. The source is an adult with an advanced solid tumor such as melanoma, head and neck, liver or kidney cancer.

This clone appeared a single time. This sequence joins TRBV5-1 and TRBJ2-2; the match to TRBD1 covers 9 bases. V shed 3 bases, J shed 3 bases, and the junction held 0 bases outside the gene matches. This CDR3 is built from 14 residues. CDR1 and CDR2 (germline): SGHRS, YFSETQ. Here the CDR3 reads CASSWDRDTGELFF. DNA for the CDR3: TGCGCCAGCAGCTGGGACAGGGACACCGGGGAGCTGTTTTTT.

The chain carries TRBV18 and TRBJ2-2; 8 bases align to TRBD1. In germline, CDR1 is KGHSH, CDR2 LQKENI. The CDR3 has 16 amino acids. V dropped 3 bases and J dropped 4; count of bases not matched to a gene: 7. In DNA form, the CDR3 reads TGTGCCAGCTCACCCTCGACAGGGGACGGCACCGGGGAGCTGTTTTTT. Protein: CASSPSTGDGTGELFF.

The J gene is TRBJ1-1, the V gene TRBV7-9, with 7 bases lining up with TRBD1. CDR1 is SEHNR and CDR2 is FQNEAQ in the germline V gene (reference sequence). Trimming cost V 5 bases and J 10 bases; bases outside gene matches: 10. The CDR3 extends over 13 amino acids. CDR3 in DNA: TGTGCCAGCAGCCCCAGACAGGGAAGAGTAGCTTTCTTT. It translates to CASSPRQGRVAFF.

The gene calls are TRBV28 and TRBJ1-4; D may be TRBD1 (5 bases). From germline, CDR1 is MDHEN and CDR2 SYDVKM. The V end was cut by 6 bases, the J end by 8 bases, with 10 bases between. CDR3 length: 12 residues. The CDR3 reads CASRVWGEKLFF. CDR3 sequence (DNA): TGTGCCAGCAGGGTCTGGGGGGAAAAACTGTTTTTT.

The genes are TRBV7-8 and TRBJ2-5; possible D gene TRBD1, 5 bases. Trimming cost V 7 bases and J 4 bases, with 13 bases left between them. Germline CDR1 is SGHVS and CDR2 is FQNEAQ. The CDR3 is made up of 13 amino acids. DNA of the CDR3: TGTGCCAGCACCCTTGGAAGGGGAGAGACCCAGTACTTC. Protein: CASTLGRGETQYF.

The chain uses TRBV29-1 and TRBJ2-3; D gene uncertain. Germline CDR1 and CDR2: SQVTM and ANQGSEA. V lost 1 base and J lost 0, with 11 bases in between. The CDR3 contains 15 residues. The chain's CDR3 is CSVEGSAASTDTQYF. CDR3 DNA: TGCAGCGTTGAAGGGTCAGCCGCTAGCACAGATACGCAGTATTTT.

The V and J genes are TRBV6-5 and TRBJ1-1; TRBD1 aligns across 9 bases. The germline gives CDR1 MNHEY, CDR2 SVGAGI. The V segment lost 6 bases and the J segment 11 bases; nucleotides outside the gene matches: 7. The length of the CDR3 is 12 residues. The CDR3 spells CASRQTGGQAFF. Here the CDR3 DNA reads TGTGCCAGCAGACAGACAGGGGGTCAGGCTTTCTTT.

V usage is TRBV5-1 and J usage is TRBJ2-2; the D gene is possibly TRBD2 (6 bases). The CDR3 contains 15 residues. Deletions cut 0 bases from V and 5 bases from J, with 11 bases between. Germline CDR1 reads SGHRS; CDR2 reads YFSETQ. The CDR3 is CASSLGDLRTGELFF. CDR3 nucleotides: TGCGCCAGCAGCTTGGGGGACTTGAGAACCGGGGAGCTGTTTTTT.

The V and J genes are TRBV7-6 and TRBJ1-1; no clear D gene. The CDR3 is 12 amino acids. V lost 5 bases to trimming and J lost 5 bases, with 9 bases between them. The germline V gene has CDR1 SGHVS and CDR2 FNYEAQ. DNA for the CDR3: TGTGCCAGCAGCCCCACGGGGACTGAAGCTTTCTTT. Its protein is CASSPTGTEAFF.

The chain links TRBV28 to TRBJ1-5; weak D call: TRBD1 (5 bases). The germline V gene has CDR1 MDHEN and CDR2 SYDVKM. V gave up 6 bases and J gave up 0 bases, with 12 bases separating them. CDR3 size: 15 residues. The CDR3 sequence: CASSPRDYSNQPQHF. CDR3 nucleotide sequence: TGTGCCAGCAGCCCCCGGGACTATAGCAATCAGCCCCAGCATTTT.

This chain uses TRBV4-1 with TRBJ2-1; 11 bases match TRBD2. This CDR3 has 16 amino acids. Germline trimming cut 0 bases from V and 8 bases from J; bases unmatched to any gene: 6. Germline assignment: CDR1 MGHRA and CDR2 YSYEKL. CDR3 nucleotide sequence: TGCGCCAGCAGCCAAGAGCCGGGACTAGCGGTCCATGAGCAGTTCTTC. Protein product: CASSQEPGLAVHEQFF.

This sequence joins TRBV19 and TRBJ1-1; D gene unclear. V lost 3 bases and J 3 bases, leaving 8 bases between the germline ends. Germline-derived CDR1 and CDR2 are LNHDA and SQIVND (reference sequence). CDR3 length: 13 amino acids. The CDR3, as DNA: TGTGCCAGTAGTATGGATTTCTACACTGAAGCTTTCTTT. It specifies CASSMDFYTEAFF. The variable domain in full, completed from reference TRBV19 and TRBJ1-1, reads DGGITQSPKYLFRKEGQNVTLSCEQNLNHDAMYWYRQDPGQGLRLIYYSQIVNDFQKGDIAEGYSVSREKKESFPLTVTSAQKNPTAFYLCASSMDFYTEAFFGQGTRLTVV.

This clone showed up just once. The chain is built from TRBV4-1 and TRBJ2-2; perhaps D is TRBD1 or TRBD2 (5 bases each). The germline V gene has CDR1 MGHRA and CDR2 YSYEKL. Trimming shortened V by 0 bases and J by 4 bases, and 12 bases separated the two germline ends. The CDR3 consists of 16 residues. Written as DNA, the CDR3 is TGCGCCAGCAGCCAAGATCGGGCAGGGAGCACCGGGGAGCTGTTTTTT. Translation: CASSQDRAGSTGELFF.

The chain joins TRBV4-1 to TRBJ1-5; D gene unclear. V was pared by 1 base and J by 6 bases, with 13 bases between. This CDR3 region has 15 residues. Per germline, CDR1 MGHRA and CDR2 YSYEKL. The CDR3 DNA reads TGCGCCAGCAGCCAAGCCACGGCGGAATTTCAGCCCCAGCATTTT. It yields the protein CASSQATAEFQPQHF.

This clone was observed a handful of times. The J gene is TRBJ2-3, the V gene TRBV28, with TRBD2 identical over 12 bases. This CDR3 region has 17 residues. V shed 2 bases and J 0 bases; nucleotides not matched to a gene: 3. The germline V gene has CDR1 MDHEN and CDR2 SYDVKM. The CDR3 spells CASSLPGLAGSTDTQYF. CDR3 DNA sequence: TGTGCCAGCAGTTTACCAGGACTAGCGGGGAGCACAGATACGCAGTATTTT.

The CDR3 protein is CASSLASSNSPLHF. The CDR3 coding sequence is TGTGCCAGCAGCTTAGCTTCATCGAATTCACCCCTCCACTTT. The rearrangement links TRBV7-9 to TRBJ1-6; no reliable D call. This CDR3 spans 14 amino acids. Germline V lookup: CDR1 SEHNR, CDR2 FQNEAQ (reference sequence). The V and J ends lost 0 bases and 7 bases respectively, with 7 bases between them.

This chain links TRBV6-1 with TRBJ2-4; 9 nucleotides match TRBD1. Per germline, CDR1 MNHNS and CDR2 SASEGT. With V trimmed by 1 base and J by 9 bases, 1 base remained unmatched. The CDR3 is made up of 13 amino acids. As DNA, the CDR3 is TGTGCCAGCAGTGAAGTGGGACAGGGCATTCAGTACTTC. This sequence encodes CASSEVGQGIQYF.

The CDR3 DNA sequence: TGTGCCAGCAGCTTAGTGGGGCTAGCTTCCGGGGAGCTGTTTTTT. It encodes CASSLVGLASGELFF. This sequence joins TRBV11-3 and TRBJ2-2; D is possibly TRBD1 or TRBD2 (5 bases each). The germline V gene encodes CDR1 SGHNT and CDR2 YENEEA. Trimming cost V 1 base and J 6 bases, with 12 bases left between them. This CDR3 region has 15 residues.

This clone was seen more than once but under ten times. This chain connects TRBV18 to TRBJ2-3; TRBD2 might be the D (5 bases). The CDR3 contains 15 residues. Trimming pared 4 bases from V and 4 bases from J, leaving 15 bases between. Germline CDR1 KGHSH, CDR2 LQKENI. In nucleotides, the CDR3 is TGTGCCAGCTCACGACTGGTGGGAGTGGCAGATACGCAGTATTTT. Translated, it gives CASSRLVGVADTQYF.

The chain is built from TRBV7-9 and TRBJ1-2; D not certain. Germline V gene data show CDR1 as SEHNR and CDR2 as FQNEAQ (reference sequence). Trimming removed 3 bases from V and 4 bases from J, with 12 bases in between. The CDR3 spans 14 residues. CDR3 sequence (DNA): TGTGCCAGCAGCTTGGATCTGGAAACCTATGGCTACACCTTC. Translating it yields CASSLDLETYGYTF.

The CDR3 bases are TGTGCCAGCAGCTTAAGCGGGGGAAACAATGAGCAGTTCTTC. Its translation: CASSLSGGNNEQFF. The gene calls are TRBV7-6 and TRBJ2-1, with 8 nucleotides matching TRBD2. The V gene end was trimmed by 2 bases and the J gene end by 5 bases; junction bases not matched to a gene: 2. The CDR3 covers 14 residues. The germline gives CDR1 SGHVS, CDR2 FNYEAQ.

This clone showed up just once. This chain uses TRBV6-5 with TRBJ1-1; D perhaps matches TRBD1 (6 bases). The germline V and J ends were trimmed by 0 bases and 7 bases, with 9 bases remaining between them. This CDR3 contains 13 residues. Looked up from germline, CDR1 is MNHEY and CDR2 is SVGAGI. Here the CDR3 DNA reads TGTGCCAGCAGTTACTCGGACAGCGGTGAAGCTTTCTTT. Amino acid sequence: CASSYSDSGEAFF.

This sequence joins TRBV6-4 and TRBJ2-1; 7 nucleotides line up with TRBD2. Germline lookup yields CDR1 MRHNA and CDR2 SNTAGT. This CDR3 has 15 residues. V gave up 3 bases and J gave up 1 base; unmatched junction bases: 3. CDR3 coding DNA: TGTGCCAGCAGTGAGTCGGGGGGTTCCTACAATGAGCAGTTCTTC. This translates into CASSESGGSYNEQFF.

This sequence joins TRBV25-1 and TRBJ2-1, with 8 bases aligning to TRBD1. This CDR3 contains 14 residues. After removal of 6 bases from V and 9 bases from J, the junction contained 10 bases not matched to a gene. Germline V lookup: CDR1 MGHDK, CDR2 SYGVNS. The CDR3 spells CASSNRQGSGEQFF. The CDR3 bases are TGTGCCAGCAGCAACCGACAGGGGAGCGGTGAGCAGTTCTTC.

The CDR3 region is CASSLGDLDTEAFF. DNA of the CDR3: TGTGCCAGCAGCTTGGGGGATTTGGACACTGAAGCTTTCTTT. The chain has TRBV7-9 and TRBJ1-1; tentative D call: TRBD1 (5 bases). The CDR3 is made up of 14 amino acids. Germline-derived CDR1 and CDR2 are SEHNR and FQNEAQ (reference sequence). Trimming pared 3 bases from V and 3 bases from J, leaving 11 bases between.

The chain carries TRBV9 and TRBJ1-3; 7 bases line up with TRBD1. Losses at the gene ends were 2 bases for V and 3 bases for J; bases not matched to a gene: 2. The CDR3 length is 14 residues. Looked up from germline, CDR1 is SGDLS and CDR2 is YYNGEE. CDR3 in amino acids: CASSVTGYGNTIYF. As DNA, the CDR3 is TGTGCCAGCAGCGTGACAGGGTATGGAAACACCATATATTTT. Variable domain in full (rest from reference TRBV9 and TRBJ1-3): DSGVTQTPKHLITATGQRVTLRCSPRSGDLSVYWYQQSLDQGLQFLIQYYNGEERAKGNILERFSAQQFPDLHSELNLSSLELGDSALYFCASSVTGYGNTIYFGEGSWLTVV.

This clone rates as medium-sized. The V gene is TRBV2, the J gene TRBJ1-5, with a weak D call TRBD1 (5 bases). The ends were cut back, 4 bases at V and 4 bases at J, with 8 bases in the middle. Per germline, CDR1 SNHLY and CDR2 FYNNEI. This CDR3 is built from 13 residues. The CDR3 region has the DNA TGTGCCAGCAGTGTACAGGAGAATCAGCCCCAGCATTTT. Protein: CASSVQENQPQHF.

The chain is built from TRBV7-6 and TRBJ2-1; no definite D call. Trimming removed 1 base at V and 4 bases at J, with 8 bases between. Germline CDR1 reads SGHVS; CDR2 reads FNYEAQ. This CDR3 comprises 14 residues. The CDR3 is CASSLEALYNEQFF. CDR3 sequence (DNA): TGTGCCAGCAGCTTAGAGGCTTTATACAATGAGCAGTTCTTC.